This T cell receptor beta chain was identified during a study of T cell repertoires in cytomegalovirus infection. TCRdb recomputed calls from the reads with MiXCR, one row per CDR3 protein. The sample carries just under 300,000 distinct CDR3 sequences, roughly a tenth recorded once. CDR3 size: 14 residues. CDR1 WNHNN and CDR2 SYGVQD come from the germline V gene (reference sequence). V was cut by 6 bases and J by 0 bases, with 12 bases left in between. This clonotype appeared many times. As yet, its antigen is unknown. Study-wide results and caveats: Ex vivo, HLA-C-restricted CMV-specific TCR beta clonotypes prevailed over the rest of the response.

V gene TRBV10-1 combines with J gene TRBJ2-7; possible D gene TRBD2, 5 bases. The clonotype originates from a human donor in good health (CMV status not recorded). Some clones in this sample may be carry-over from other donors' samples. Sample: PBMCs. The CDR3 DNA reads TGCGCCAGCAGCCCTCGGGGAAGCTCCTACGAGCAGTACTTC. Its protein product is CASSPRGSSYEQYF.